This record covers a single T cell receptor (beta chain). No progression to ophthalmopathy during 18 months of follow-up defined stable disease. Orbital computed tomography and thyroid ultrasound, together with serum TRAb and thyroxine and clinical symptoms, were used for diagnoses. The data originate from a study of T cells in Graves' hyperthyroidism and ophthalmopathy. Study context: Peripheral blood sampling occurred at initial diagnosis, before any treatment.

RNA transcripts yielded amplified TCR beta CDR3 regions. HTBI primers drove first-round RT-PCR of the TCR CDR3. TCRdb itself ran the multiplex PCR reads through MiXCR, one entry per CDR3 protein. The data show about 700,000 distinct CDR3 sequences, about 14% seen once. This CDR3 is 15 amino acids long. V shed 7 bases and J shed 0 bases, with 16 bases lying between them. Per the germline V gene, CDR1 is SQVTM and CDR2 is ANQGSEA. The genes are TRBV29-1 and TRBJ2-1; tentatively, D is TRBD1 (6 bases). Sequencing was carried out using blood. This sequence originates from a woman between 18 and 29 years old with Graves' hyperthyroidism. The CDR3 DNA reads as TGCAGCGCAACGACAGGTTACTACTCCTACAATGAGCAGTTCTTC. It is translated as CSATTGYYSYNEQFF.